The 17 T cell receptor beta chains in this list originate from one sample, sequenced in a study of vaccination and CD4 T cells after COVID-19. The treatment here: approximately 10-day PBMC culture with coronavirus spike peptide pools or control peptides (ViraFEST assay). The antigens for these receptors are not known. Cultured CD4+ T cell DNA was sequenced using the Oncomine TCR Beta short-read assay. Via MiXCR, TCRdb re-called the PCR reads, giving one row per CDR3 protein. Counted here are about 20,000 distinct CDR3 sequences, about half occurring once; the ten biggest clones make up around 3%. This specimen was CD4+ T cells from blood, cultured in vitro, taken after SARS-CoV-2 vaccination. The receptors were gathered from a human donor who had recovered from COVID-19.

Here the CDR3 reads CASSEATGNTEAFF. CDR3 DNA: TGTGCCAGCAGTGAAGCGACGGGAAACACTGAAGCTTTCTTT. The chain carries TRBV6-1 and TRBJ1-1; unclear D gene. The CDR3 has 14 residues. In germline, CDR1 is MNHNS, CDR2 SASEGT. V lost 0 bases and J lost 2, with 7 bases in between.

This rearrangement joins TRBV7-9 to TRBJ2-5, with 14 bases identical to TRBD2. Germline CDR1 reads SEHNR; CDR2 reads FQNEAQ (reference sequence). Trimming cost V 4 bases and J 1 base; bases outside gene matches: 5. The CDR3 is 17 amino acids. The CDR3 DNA follows: TGTGCCAGCAGCTCAACCGGACTAGCGGGAGGCCAAGAGACCCAGTACTTC. It yields the protein CASSSTGLAGGQETQYF.

This chain links TRBV6-1 with TRBJ1-6; 8 bases match TRBD1. CDR1 MNHNS and CDR2 SASEGT come from the germline V gene. V lost 11 bases, J lost 9 bases, and 9 bases stayed unmatched. The CDR3 contains 13 residues. DNA of the CDR3: TGTGCCGGCAACCAGGGGGCGTCTTCACCCCTCCACTTT. This codes for CAGNQGASSPLHF.

This rearrangement joins TRBV4-2 to TRBJ2-1; no clear D. CDR1 is LGHNA and CDR2 is YNFKEQ in the germline V gene. The CDR3 has 14 residues. V lost 1 base and J 9 bases, leaving 13 bases between the germline ends. The CDR3 DNA reads as TGTGCCAGCAGCCAAGTGGGGTTAGTCGCTGAGCAGTTCTTC. Amino acid sequence: CASSQVGLVAEQFF.

The CDR3 coding sequence is TGCGCCAGCAGCAGAGGGGACGGCAGCTCTGGGGCCAACGTCCTGACTTTC. Translated: CASSRGDGSSGANVLTF. This sequence joins TRBV5-1 and TRBJ2-6; D is perhaps TRBD1 or TRBD2 (5 bases each). Germline CDR1 SGHRS, CDR2 YFSETQ. The CDR3 sequence is 17 residues long. Trimming stripped 4 bases from V and 0 bases from J, with 14 bases between.

This clonotype was picked up a small number of times. The V gene is TRBV27, the J gene TRBJ1-6, with D possibly TRBD1 on 5 matching bases. V dropped 0 bases and J dropped 7 bases, with 7 bases sitting between them. Germline V gene sequence: CDR1 MNHEY, CDR2 SMNVEV (reference sequence). This CDR3 is 14 amino acids long. The CDR3 nucleotides read TGTGCCAGCAGTTTATCTCCAGGGAATTCACCCCTCCACTTT. This sequence encodes CASSLSPGNSPLHF.

This clonotype came up a few times. The chain combines TRBV7-7 with TRBJ2-7; weak D call: TRBD2 (5 bases). There are 13 residues in the CDR3. The V end was cut by 2 bases, the J end by 3 bases, with 8 bases between. Germline CDR1 reads SSHAT; CDR2 reads FNYEAQ (reference sequence). CDR3 sequence reads: CASSLSEGYEQYF. DNA for the CDR3: TGTGCCAGCAGCTTATCCGAGGGCTACGAGCAGTACTTC. The complete variable domain, with remaining parts taken from reference TRBV7-7 and TRBJ2-7, reads GAGVSQSPRYKVTKRGQDVTLRCDPISSHATLYWYQQALGQGPEFLTYFNYEAQPDKSGLPSDRFSAERPEGSISTLTIQRTEQRDSAMYRCASSLSEGYEQYFGPGTRLTVT.

V gene TRBV11-2 combines with J gene TRBJ2-7, with TRBD2 identical over 9 bases. The trim removed 2 bases at V and 5 bases at J, leaving 4 bases unmatched. The CDR3 is 14 amino acids. From germline, CDR1 is SGHAT and CDR2 FQNNGV. This CDR3 is CASSLRGLANEQYF. CDR3 nucleotide sequence: TGTGCCAGCAGCTTAAGGGGACTAGCCAACGAGCAGTACTTC. The full variable domain, its missing parts supplied by reference TRBV11-2 and TRBJ2-7, is EAGVAQSPRYKIIEKRQSVAFWCNPISGHATLYWYQQILGQGPKLLIQFQNNGVVDDSQLPKDRFSAERLKGVDSTLKIQPAKLEDSAVYLCASSLRGLANEQYFGPGTRLTVT.

The chain couples TRBV20-1 to TRBJ2-1; D ambiguous. The CDR3 has 14 residues. V was cut by 5 bases and J by 0 bases, with 11 bases left in between. Germline-derived CDR1 and CDR2 are DFQATT and SNEGSKA (reference sequence). The DNA for the CDR3 is TGCAGTGCTGGACCCGGCGGCTCCTACAATGAGCAGTTCTTC. It encodes CSAGPGGSYNEQFF.

This clonotype has more than one count but fewer than ten. This chain uses TRBV15 with TRBJ2-5, with D perhaps TRBD2 (5 bases). The CDR3 is 13 amino acids. Trimming stripped 0 bases from V and 4 bases from J, with 6 bases between. Germline CDR1 LNHNV, CDR2 YYDKDF (reference sequence). In nucleotides, the CDR3 is TGTGCCACCAGCAGAGATCGGGGAGAGACCCAGTACTTC. Residues: CATSRDRGETQYF.

This chain connects TRBV20-1 to TRBJ1-3; no clear D. The V end lost 0 bases, the J end lost 0 bases, and 9 bases lay between the germline ends. Germline CDR1 and CDR2: DFQATT and SNEGSKA (reference sequence). This CDR3 spans 15 amino acids. The CDR3 nucleotides read TGCAGTGCTAGAGATTTAACATCCTCTGGAAACACCATATATTTT. Amino acids: CSARDLTSSGNTIYF.

This chain connects TRBV6-5 to TRBJ1-2; a weak D match, TRBD1 (6 bases). This CDR3 is 14 amino acids long. In germline, CDR1 is MNHEY, CDR2 SVGAGI. V was shortened by 2 bases and J by 7 bases, with 14 bases between the two germline ends. The CDR3 nucleotides are TGTGCCAGCAGTTACGCATCGGGGGCGGGTGGCTACACCTTC. Translation gives CASSYASGAGGYTF.

The chain links TRBV10-3 to TRBJ2-2; the D gene is possibly TRBD1 (6 bases). Germline V gene data show CDR1 as ENHRY and CDR2 as SYGVKD. The CDR3 runs 15 residues. Trimming pared 4 bases from V and 0 bases from J, leaving 9 bases between. The chain's CDR3 is CAISARTANTGELFF. The CDR3 nucleotides read TGTGCCATCAGTGCTAGGACAGCGAACACCGGGGAGCTGTTTTTT.

The V gene is TRBV11-1, the J gene TRBJ2-5; the match to TRBD1 covers 10 bases. The CDR3 totals 14 residues. The J segment lost 1 base and the V segment lost 4 bases, leaving 0 bases of the junction unmatched. Germline V lookup: CDR1 SGHAT, CDR2 FQDESV (reference sequence). Here the CDR3 reads CASSWTGGQETQYF. CDR3 coding DNA: TGTGCCAGCAGCTGGACAGGGGGCCAAGAGACCCAGTACTTC. The complete variable domain, with remaining parts taken from reference TRBV11-1 and TRBJ2-5, reads EAEVAQSPRYKITEKSQAVAFWCDPISGHATLYWYRQILGQGPELLVQFQDESVVDDSQLPKDRFSAERLKGVDSTLKIQPAELGDSAMYLCASSWTGGQETQYFGPGTRLLVL.

The chain links TRBV11-2 to TRBJ2-2; maybe TRBD2 (5 bases). The CDR3 is made up of 16 amino acids. Trimming pared 5 bases from V and 1 base from J, leaving 14 bases between. The germline V gene encodes CDR1 SGHAT and CDR2 FQNNGV. The DNA for the CDR3 is TGTGCCAGCAGCCTTACGGAGGTATTGAACACCGGGGAGCTGTTTTTT. Encoded protein: CASSLTEVLNTGELFF.

This clonotype was seen only once. CDR3 sequence: CASTGQRNYEQYF. The CDR3 DNA reads as TGTGCCAGCACCGGACAGAGGAACTACGAGCAGTACTTC. The V call is TRBV2, the J call TRBJ2-7; tentatively, D is TRBD1 (6 bases). V lost 7 bases to trimming and J lost 3 bases, with 13 bases between them. This CDR3 spans 13 amino acids. The germline V gene encodes CDR1 SNHLY and CDR2 FYNNEI.

This clonotype was observed a few times. The rearrangement joins TRBV20-1 to TRBJ1-1; TRBD1 aligns across 9 bases. CDR1 DFQATT and CDR2 SNEGSKA come from the germline V gene (reference sequence). The CDR3 sequence is 14 residues long. V was pared by 4 bases and J by 1 base, with 4 bases of the junction left unmatched. The CDR3 sequence is CSATLTGGNTEAFF. In DNA, the CDR3 is TGCAGTGCTACACTGACAGGGGGGAACACTGAAGCTTTCTTT.